One and the same sample provided the 21 T cell receptor beta chains below, sequenced in a study of early T cells in non-severe SARS-CoV-2 infection. One entry per CDR3 protein results from TCRdb running MiXCR on the 5' RACE reads. The profile shows more than 60,000 distinct CDR3 sequences, 4% to 5.5% of them singletons. Sequencing was done on a sample of whole blood. The receptors were gathered from an adult who was a healthcare worker with PCR-confirmed SARS-CoV-2 infection or an uninfected control (not recorded which).

The V call is TRBV4-1, the J call TRBJ2-3, with 10 bases aligning to TRBD2. There are 16 residues in the CDR3. The V and J ends lost 0 bases and 6 bases, in that order; junction bases with no gene match: 6. Germline lookup yields CDR1 MGHRA and CDR2 YSYEKL. The CDR3 spells CASSQDSSGSPDTQYF. The CDR3 nucleotides are TGCGCCAGCAGCCAAGATTCTAGCGGGAGTCCCGATACGCAGTATTTT.

This clonotype came up a few times. The chain employs TRBV7-9 and TRBJ1-1; tentative D call: TRBD1 (6 bases). V lost 1 base to trimming and J lost 7 bases, with 13 bases between them. Germline CDR1 reads SEHNR; CDR2 reads FQNEAQ (reference sequence). This CDR3 is 14 amino acids long. This chain's CDR3 is CASSLDRVVGEAFF. The CDR3, as DNA: TGTGCCAGCAGCTTAGACAGGGTGGTAGGTGAAGCTTTCTTT.

In this sample, this clonotype turned up many times. The V and J genes are TRBV12-5 and TRBJ1-2, with D tentatively TRBD1 (6 bases). V was clipped by 9 bases and J by 5 bases, with 16 bases between them. This CDR3 has 13 amino acids. The germline V gene has CDR1 LGHNT and CDR2 FRNRAP. The chain's CDR3 is CASSRGQIYGYTF. CDR3 DNA: TGTGCTAGCTCCAGAGGACAGATATATGGCTACACCTTC.

Ten or more counts support this clonotype. The chain is built from TRBV20-1 and TRBJ2-2; TRBD1 might be the D (6 bases). Trimming cost V 1 base and J 7 bases, with 16 bases left between them. CDR1 and CDR2 from the germline V gene are DFQATT and SNEGSKA (reference sequence). This CDR3 comprises 15 residues. The CDR3 DNA reads as TGCAGTGCTAGAGTACCCGGGACAACGAGCGGGGAGCTGTTTTTT. Translated: CSARVPGTTSGELFF.

V and J are TRBV7-9 and TRBJ2-2; D remains ambiguous. Trimming cost V 8 bases and J 0 bases, with 10 bases left between them. CDR3 length: 14 amino acids. From germline, CDR1 is SEHNR and CDR2 FQNEAQ (reference sequence). This CDR3 reads CASWAESNTGELFF. In DNA, the CDR3 is TGTGCCAGCTGGGCCGAATCGAACACCGGGGAGCTGTTTTTT.

As concerns this clonotype: A read error may produce the germline difference seen at one junction end. The gene calls are TRBV29-1 and TRBJ2-3; 9 bases agree with TRBD2. Germline lookup yields CDR1 SQVTM and CDR2 ANQGSEA. The CDR3 contains 14 residues. The CDR3 protein is CSVELAGFAETQYF. The DNA of the CDR3 is TGCAGCGTTGAACTAGCGGGGTTCGCAGAAACGCAGTATTTT.

This clonotype was detected many times. The chain has TRBV14 and TRBJ2-7, with a possible D match to TRBD2 (5 bases). The CDR3 length is 16 residues. V gave up 5 bases and J gave up 4 bases, with 21 bases separating them. Germline-derived CDR1 and CDR2 are SGHDN and FVKESK. In DNA, the CDR3 is TGTGCCAGCAGCTCTAGGTACGGGGTTTCGAGGTACGAGCAGTACTTC. It yields the protein CASSSRYGVSRYEQYF.

This clonotype is medium-sized. This chain joins TRBV4-2 and TRBJ2-7, with 12 bases lining up with TRBD2. The CDR3 has 14 residues. In germline, CDR1 is LGHNA, CDR2 YNFKEQ. V lost 4 bases to trimming and J lost 7 bases; unmatched junction nucleotides: 5. As DNA, the CDR3 is TGTGCCAGCAGCCCGCGACTAGCGGGAGATGAGCAGTACTTC. Residues: CASSPRLAGDEQYF.

J is TRBJ1-3 and V is TRBV7-2; D gene uncertain. The CDR3 sequence is 14 residues long. V dropped 3 bases and J dropped 8 bases, with 14 bases sitting between them. The germline V gene encodes CDR1 SGHTA and CDR2 FQGNSA. The CDR3 here is CASSFPGLVDTIYF. CDR3 sequence (DNA): TGTGCCAGCAGCTTCCCGGGTCTGGTAGACACCATATATTTT.

This clonotype was detected a few times. The V call is TRBV7-9, the J call TRBJ1-1; 7 bases agree with TRBD1. Germline V gene lookup returns CDR1 SEHNR and CDR2 FQNEAQ (reference sequence). The junction had 4 bases not matched to a gene; V was cut back by 5 bases and J by 10 bases. The CDR3 has 11 amino acids. The CDR3 here is CASSEQGRAFF. The CDR3 nucleotides are TGTGCCAGCAGCGAACAGGGGCGAGCTTTCTTT.

This clonotype has only a few counts. The genes are TRBV27 and TRBJ2-2; 7 nucleotides match TRBD1. Trimming at V came to 3 bases and at J to 7 bases, leaving 2 bases not matched to a gene. Looked up from germline, CDR1 is MNHEY and CDR2 is SMNVEV (reference sequence). The CDR3 covers 13 residues. The CDR3, as DNA: TGTGCCAGCAGTTTGTACAGGGGCGGGGAGCTGTTTTTT. The encoded protein is CASSLYRGGELFF.

In its sample, this clonotype was seen many times. V gene TRBV11-2 combines with J gene TRBJ2-5; D ambiguous. The V gene's germline CDR1 is SGHAT and CDR2 FQNNGV. Trimming took off 5 bases at V and 1 base at J, with 14 bases between the two ends. The CDR3 is 15 amino acids. The CDR3 DNA reads TGTGCCAGCAGCCCCGCCCTTGGGCTCCAAGAGACCCAGTACTTC. Translation gives CASSPALGLQETQYF.

This clonotype was seen more than once but under ten times. V gene TRBV18 combines with J gene TRBJ1-1; possibly TRBD1 for D (6 bases). The germline V gene encodes CDR1 KGHSH and CDR2 LQKENI. The CDR3 has 15 residues. The germline V and J ends were trimmed by 1 base and 1 base, with 10 bases remaining between them. As DNA, the CDR3 is TGTGCCAGCTCACCACTAAGGGGACAGAACACTGAAGCTTTCTTT. Protein sequence: CASSPLRGQNTEAFF.

This clonotype was counted many times. The chain joins TRBV11-2 to TRBJ2-6; D unclear. Trimming stripped 8 bases from V and 2 bases from J, with 13 bases between. CDR1 is SGHAT, CDR2 FQNNGV, per germline. This CDR3 has 15 amino acids. The CDR3, as DNA: TGTGCCAGCCTCAAAAGGTCCCCTGGGGCCAACGTCCTGACTTTC. Translated: CASLKRSPGANVLTF.

The chain uses TRBV20-1 and TRBJ2-7; 16 positions match TRBD2. The V and J ends lost 5 bases and 0 bases, in that order; junction bases with no gene match: 4. CDR3 size: 16 residues. CDR1 DFQATT and CDR2 SNEGSKA come from the germline V gene (reference sequence). The CDR3 is CSALGTSGGASYEQYF. CDR3 coding DNA: TGCAGTGCTTTAGGGACTAGCGGGGGGGCCTCCTACGAGCAGTACTTC.

This clonotype appeared a few times. The chain links TRBV5-1 to TRBJ2-3; D tentatively fits TRBD1 or TRBD2 (5 bases each). This CDR3 is 14 amino acids long. CDR1 and CDR2 from the germline V gene are SGHRS and YFSETQ. With 5 bases removed from V and 4 bases from J, the gap between germline ends came to 14 bases. CDR3 sequence (DNA): TGCGCCAGCAGTTCACCTAGGGGAGCAGATACGCAGTATTTT. Translated, it gives CASSSPRGADTQYF.

This clonotype appeared many times. This chain joins TRBV19 and TRBJ2-1; maybe TRBD1 (6 bases). V was cut by 5 bases and J by 0 bases, with 17 bases left in between. Germline V gene lookup returns CDR1 LNHDA and CDR2 SQIVND (reference sequence). This CDR3 region has 17 residues. CDR3: CASSPRTEVSSYNEQFF. The CDR3 DNA sequence: TGTGCCAGTAGTCCCCGGACAGAAGTCAGCTCCTACAATGAGCAGTTCTTC.

A few counts support this clonotype. The chain has TRBV10-3 and TRBJ2-7, with D perhaps matching TRBD1 (6 bases). Between the trimmed V and J ends, which lost 6 bases and 2 bases, there was a span of 11 bases. CDR1 ENHRY and CDR2 SYGVKD come from the germline V gene. This CDR3 has 13 residues. Here the CDR3 DNA reads TGTGCCATCAGCCGAGACAGGACCTACGAGCAGTACTTC. It translates to CAISRDRTYEQYF.

The table lists this clonotype with many counts. V is TRBV15 and J is TRBJ2-3; 11 bases are shared with TRBD2. CDR1 is LNHNV, CDR2 YYDKDF, per germline (reference sequence). The CDR3 has 16 amino acids. J was trimmed by 6 bases and V by 3 bases; bases with no gene match: 8. CDR3: CATSSLLAGVSDTQYF. The DNA for the CDR3 is TGTGCCACCAGCAGCTTACTAGCGGGGGTGTCGGATACGCAGTATTTT.

This clonotype occurred a few times. This sequence joins TRBV6-2 or TRBV6-3 and TRBJ2-1; a weak D match, TRBD2 (6 bases). Per the germline V gene, CDR1 is MNHEY and CDR2 is SVGEGT. This CDR3 spans 12 amino acids. V was pared by 4 bases and J by 6 bases, with 7 bases between. The CDR3 region is CASSWRANEQFF. The CDR3 DNA follows: TGTGCCAGCAGTTGGAGGGCCAATGAGCAGTTCTTC.

At least ten counts were recorded for this clonotype. The V gene is TRBV4-3, the J gene TRBJ2-3, with TRBD2 matching 9 bases. CDR1 and CDR2 from the germline V gene are LGHNA and YSLEER. After removal of 0 bases from V and 1 base from J, the junction contained 5 bases not matched to a gene. The CDR3 extends over 17 amino acids. CDR3 region: CASSQDLGGRGTDTQYF. The DNA for the CDR3 is TGCGCCAGCAGCCAAGATCTTGGCGGGAGGGGCACAGATACGCAGTATTTT.